The 29 T cell receptor beta chains below all came from one sample that was sequenced in a study of T cells in localized non-small cell lung cancer. The table came from immunoSEQ multiplex PCR; TCRdb's copy has only in-frame clones and leaves some out. The table includes just over 15,000 clones, approximately 87% detected once. Sequenced here: peripheral blood mononuclear cells, sampled before any cancer treatment. Receptor source: a male donor aged 60 or older with stage II lung adenocarcinoma.

This clone has only a few counts. This rearrangement joins TRBV6-1 to TRBJ1-2; tentatively, D is TRBD1 (5 bases). Germline loops: CDR1 MNHNS, CDR2 SASEGT. V was trimmed by 6 bases and J by 2 bases, leaving 16 bases between them. There are 15 residues in the CDR3. CDR3 nucleotides: TGTGCCAGCAGGGGCGACAGAGCCCTAAACTATGGCTACACCTTC. Translating gives CASRGDRALNYGYTF.

The gene calls are TRBV6-1 and TRBJ2-7, with D perhaps matching TRBD2 (6 bases). With 5 bases removed from V and 3 bases from J, the gap between germline ends came to 17 bases. The germline V gene has CDR1 MNHNS and CDR2 SASEGT. CDR3 length equals 15 residues. CDR3 coding DNA: TGTGCCAGCAGTTTGGGGGGATTTTCCAGCTACGAGCAGTACTTC. This translates into CASSLGGFSSYEQYF.

This sequence joins TRBV9 and TRBJ2-1; TRBD2 aligns across 9 bases. The J segment lost 5 bases and the V segment lost 2 bases, leaving 8 bases of the junction unmatched. CDR1 is SGDLS and CDR2 is YYNGEE in the germline V gene. The length of the CDR3 is 16 residues. The CDR3 is CASSVAIAGADNEQFF. The CDR3 DNA follows: TGTGCCAGCAGCGTGGCAATAGCGGGGGCTGACAATGAGCAGTTCTTC.

This chain connects TRBV6-1 to TRBJ2-7; D not resolved. The CDR3 length is 13 residues. The ends were cut back, 4 bases at V and 1 base at J, with 8 bases in the middle. Germline CDR1 MNHNS, CDR2 SASEGT. This CDR3 is CASSAASSYEQYF. The CDR3 DNA reads TGTGCCAGCAGTGCAGCCAGTTCCTACGAGCAGTACTTC.

The rearrangement joins TRBV5-1 to TRBJ1-1, with D perhaps TRBD1 (5 bases). The CDR3 loop spans 15 amino acids. V was trimmed by 1 base and J by 4 bases, leaving 14 bases between them. Germline V lookup: CDR1 SGHRS, CDR2 YFSETQ. CDR3 protein: CASSLNQGRVTEAFF. The CDR3 bases are TGCGCCAGCAGCTTGAATCAGGGCCGGGTCACTGAAGCTTTCTTT.

V and J are TRBV9 and TRBJ2-1, with D maybe TRBD2 (7 bases). The CDR3 runs to 13 residues. Trimming stripped 4 bases from V and 5 bases from J, with 10 bases between. Germline V gene sequence: CDR1 SGDLS, CDR2 YYNGEE. CDR3 residues: CASSLGGDNEQFF. DNA of the CDR3: TGTGCCAGCAGCTTAGGGGGGGACAATGAGCAGTTCTTC.

This clone has only a few counts. The J gene is TRBJ1-1, the V gene TRBV27; D is undetermined. Germline-derived CDR1 and CDR2 are MNHEY and SMNVEV (reference sequence). V lost 7 bases to trimming and J lost 4 bases, with 16 bases between them. The CDR3 contains 14 residues. The CDR3 DNA reads TGTGCCAGCACCGTCGGAGTTTCTAGCACTGAAGCTTTCTTT. It is translated as CASTVGVSSTEAFF.

The CDR3 is CASSPRGEYGYTF. In DNA, the CDR3 is TGTGCCAGCAGCCCACGGGGGGAGTATGGCTACACCTTC. The V and J genes are TRBV28 and TRBJ1-2, with D perhaps matching TRBD1 (5 bases). CDR3 length: 13 amino acids. Trimming took 6 bases from V and 5 from J, leaving 13 bases between them. From germline, CDR1 is MDHEN and CDR2 SYDVKM.

This chain joins TRBV5-1 and TRBJ2-3, with 13 bases aligning to TRBD2. The germline V gene has CDR1 SGHRS and CDR2 YFSETQ. There are 17 residues in the CDR3. Trimming at V came to 5 bases and at J to 5 bases, leaving 11 bases not matched to a gene. The CDR3, as DNA: TGCGCCAGCAGGCCCGGACTAGCGGGAGATCGTAAAGATACGCAGTATTTT. Residues: CASRPGLAGDRKDTQYF.

The chain links TRBV7-7 to TRBJ2-3; TRBD1 might be the D (6 bases). The V end lost 1 base, the J end lost 0 bases, and 8 bases lay between the germline ends. CDR3 length: 15 residues. The germline V gene has CDR1 SSHAT and CDR2 FNYEAQ (reference sequence). The DNA for the CDR3 is TGTGCCAGCAGCTTAGGAAGGGGGAGCACAGATACGCAGTATTTT. Translating it yields CASSLGRGSTDTQYF.

The rearrangement uses TRBV10-3 and TRBJ2-3; 7 bases align to TRBD2. This CDR3 comprises 13 residues. Germline values: CDR1 ENHRY, CDR2 SYGVKD. J gave up 6 bases and V 7 bases, and 7 bases lay outside the gene matches. The CDR3 loop reads CAIMGGGADTQYF. DNA of the CDR3: TGTGCCATCATGGGGGGGGGTGCGGATACGCAGTATTTT.

The chain carries TRBV14 and TRBJ1-1; no firm D call. Germline CDR1 is SGHDN and CDR2 is FVKESK. This CDR3 contains 13 residues. Trimming removed 4 bases at V and 0 bases at J, with 6 bases between. As DNA, the CDR3 is TGTGCCAGCAGCCTCTACATGAACACTGAAGCTTTCTTT. This translates into CASSLYMNTEAFF.

The sample holds one count of this clone. This chain uses TRBV15 with TRBJ2-2, with 12 bases matching TRBD1. V lost 5 bases and J lost 5; bases outside the gene matches: 9. The CDR3 length is 17 residues. Germline V gene lookup returns CDR1 LNHNV and CDR2 YYDKDF (reference sequence). The CDR3: CATSAPGQGARTGELFF. CDR3 DNA sequence: TGTGCCACCAGCGCCCCGGGACAGGGGGCGAGAACCGGGGAGCTGTTTTTT.

V gene TRBV6-1 combines with J gene TRBJ2-3; 10 nucleotides match TRBD2. The J segment lost 4 bases and the V segment lost 8 bases, leaving 6 bases of the junction unmatched. Germline CDR1 and CDR2: MNHNS and SASEGT. The CDR3 runs 14 residues. This CDR3 is CASVRLAGADTQYF. CDR3 DNA: TGTGCCAGCGTTCGGCTAGCGGGAGCAGATACGCAGTATTTT.

This clone was detected once. The CDR3 nucleotides are TGTGCCAGCAGCGTAGGGTTCAGCACAGATACGCAGTATTTT. Translation gives CASSVGFSTDTQYF. This rearrangement joins TRBV9 to TRBJ2-3; D call uncertain. Trimming took 0 bases from V and 0 from J, leaving 5 bases between them. This CDR3 contains 14 residues. CDR1 and CDR2 from the germline V gene are SGDLS and YYNGEE. Full variable domain (outside the CDR3, taken from reference TRBV9 and TRBJ2-3): DSGVTQTPKHLITATGQRVTLRCSPRSGDLSVYWYQQSLDQGLQFLIQYYNGEERAKGNILERFSAQQFPDLHSELNLSSLELGDSALYFCASSVGFSTDTQYFGPGTRLTVL.

In DNA, the CDR3 is TGTGCCAGCAGCTTGAAGGGGGATAGCAATCAGCCCCAGCATTTT. Its protein product is CASSLKGDSNQPQHF. The chain uses TRBV5-4 and TRBJ1-5; tentative D call: TRBD1 (6 bases). Germline lookup yields CDR1 SGHNT and CDR2 YYREEE (reference sequence). V was cut by 1 base and J by 0 bases, with 8 bases left in between. The CDR3 runs 15 residues.

The rearrangement joins TRBV7-9 to TRBJ2-6; D is possibly TRBD2 (5 bases). The CDR3 covers 16 residues. V was pared by 5 bases and J by 4 bases, with 15 bases between. Looked up from germline, CDR1 is SEHNR and CDR2 is FQNEAQ (reference sequence). Here the CDR3 reads CASSLIGVSGANVLTF. The CDR3 DNA sequence: TGTGCCAGCAGCCTAATCGGGGTTTCGGGGGCCAACGTCCTGACTTTC.

The chain joins TRBV9 to TRBJ1-2, with D possibly TRBD1 on 5 matching bases. The CDR3 extends over 15 amino acids. Germline V gives CDR1 SGDLS, CDR2 YYNGEE. V was shortened by 1 base and J by 4 bases, with 14 bases between the two germline ends. CDR3 in DNA: TGTGCCAGCAGCGTAAGCGGGGCTCGGGGCTATGGCTACACCTTC. Amino acids: CASSVSGARGYGYTF. Full variable domain (missing parts from reference TRBV9 and TRBJ1-2): DSGVTQTPKHLITATGQRVTLRCSPRSGDLSVYWYQQSLDQGLQFLIQYYNGEERAKGNILERFSAQQFPDLHSELNLSSLELGDSALYFCASSVSGARGYGYTFGSGTRLTVV.

The chain has TRBV4-1 and TRBJ1-1; TRBD1 might be the D (5 bases). Germline CDR1 and CDR2: MGHRA and YSYEKL. The ends were cut back, 0 bases at V and 0 bases at J, with 8 bases in the middle. This CDR3 comprises 15 residues. CDR3 nucleotides: TGCGCCAGCAGCCAAGACGGGACCCTGAACACTGAAGCTTTCTTT. Translating gives CASSQDGTLNTEAFF.

This chain joins TRBV13 and TRBJ1-1; D is ambiguous. Trimming stripped 1 base from V and 0 bases from J, with 18 bases between. Germline V gene sequence: CDR1 PRHDT, CDR2 FYEKMQ (reference sequence). This CDR3 has 18 residues. In nucleotides, the CDR3 is TGTGCCAGCAGCTTAGTTAGACTCCGAGGAGCCATGAACACTGAAGCTTTCTTT. Encoded protein: CASSLVRLRGAMNTEAFF.

The V gene is TRBV5-4, the J gene TRBJ2-3; D gene ambiguous. V was pared by 3 bases and J by 1 base, with 15 bases between. The CDR3 spans 16 residues. Germline lookup yields CDR1 SGHNT and CDR2 YYREEE (reference sequence). CDR3 sequence reads: CASSSGPLGRTDTQYF. CDR3 sequence (DNA): TGTGCCAGCAGCTCCGGCCCTCTCGGCCGCACAGATACGCAGTATTTT.

The V call is TRBV15, the J call TRBJ1-2, with D perhaps matching TRBD1 (6 bases). V lost 1 base and J 11 bases, leaving 11 bases between the germline ends. The CDR3 runs 12 residues. Germline loops: CDR1 LNHNV, CDR2 YYDKDF (reference sequence). The CDR3 nucleotides are TGTGCCACCAGCAGAGCGGCAGGGGAATACACCTTC. It is translated as CATSRAAGEYTF.

This sequence joins TRBV25-1 and TRBJ2-1; a weak D match, TRBD1 (6 bases). The CDR3 sequence is 14 residues long. V dropped 6 bases and J dropped 6 bases, with 15 bases sitting between them. Germline values: CDR1 MGHDK, CDR2 SYGVNS. The DNA for the CDR3 is TGTGCCAGCAGGGATCCCTTACAGGGCAATGAGCAGTTCTTC. This encodes CASRDPLQGNEQFF. Filled out from reference TRBV25-1 and TRBJ2-1, the complete variable domain reads EADIYQTPRYLVIGTGKKITLECSQTMGHDKMYWYQQDPGMELHLIHYSYGVNSTEKGDLSSESTVSRIRTEHFPLTLESARPSHTSQYLCASRDPLQGNEQFFGPGTRLTVL.

J is TRBJ2-3 and V is TRBV5-6; D is possibly TRBD2 (5 bases). The V end lost 0 bases, the J end lost 6 bases, and 14 bases lay between the germline ends. The length of the CDR3 is 15 residues. Per the germline V gene, CDR1 is SGHDT and CDR2 is YYEEEE. The CDR3 here is CASSLGTIRGDTQYF. As DNA, the CDR3 is TGTGCCAGCAGCTTGGGTACGATCCGAGGGGATACGCAGTATTTT.

The rearrangement links TRBV19 to TRBJ2-3; 11 bases align to TRBD2. Per the germline V gene, CDR1 is LNHDA and CDR2 is SQIVND (reference sequence). This CDR3 has 17 amino acids. J gave up 5 bases and V 1 base, and 8 bases lay outside the gene matches. CDR3 residues: CASSIGTSGRIGDTQYF. CDR3 nucleotide sequence: TGTGCCAGTAGTATAGGTACTAGCGGGAGAATAGGAGATACGCAGTATTTT.

This rearrangement joins TRBV18 to TRBJ2-2, with a weak D call TRBD1 (6 bases). The germline V gene encodes CDR1 KGHSH and CDR2 LQKENI. V lost 3 bases to trimming and J lost 3 bases, with 8 bases between them. The CDR3 has 14 amino acids. In nucleotides, the CDR3 is TGTGCCAGCTCACCCCAGGGGTACACCGGGGAGCTGTTTTTT. It encodes CASSPQGYTGELFF.

This clone was recorded only once. The V gene is TRBV28, the J gene TRBJ2-7, with no clear D. V lost 3 bases and J lost 1, with 4 bases in between. CDR1 is MDHEN, CDR2 SYDVKM, per germline. This CDR3 contains 12 residues. The CDR3 sequence: CASSFQSYEQYF. CDR3 sequence (DNA): TGTGCCAGCAGTTTCCAGTCCTACGAGCAGTACTTC.

The chain employs TRBV5-4 and TRBJ2-3; no clear D gene. The germline gives CDR1 SGHNT, CDR2 YYREEE (reference sequence). V was clipped by 0 bases and J by 2 bases, with 13 bases between them. The CDR3 extends over 16 amino acids. The CDR3 DNA sequence: TGTGCCAGCAGCTTGGATCGAAAGTTCCCCACAGATACGCAGTATTTT. Encoded protein: CASSLDRKFPTDTQYF.

The chain recombines TRBV29-1 with TRBJ2-2, with D perhaps being TRBD1 or TRBD2 (7 bases each). CDR1 and CDR2 (germline): SQVTM, ANQGSEA. V dropped 6 bases and J dropped 6 bases, with 20 bases sitting between them. The CDR3 totals 15 residues. CDR3 sequence reads: CSVVLAAQGAGELFF. As DNA, the CDR3 is TGCAGCGTCGTCCTAGCGGCCCAGGGGGCCGGGGAGCTGTTTTTT.